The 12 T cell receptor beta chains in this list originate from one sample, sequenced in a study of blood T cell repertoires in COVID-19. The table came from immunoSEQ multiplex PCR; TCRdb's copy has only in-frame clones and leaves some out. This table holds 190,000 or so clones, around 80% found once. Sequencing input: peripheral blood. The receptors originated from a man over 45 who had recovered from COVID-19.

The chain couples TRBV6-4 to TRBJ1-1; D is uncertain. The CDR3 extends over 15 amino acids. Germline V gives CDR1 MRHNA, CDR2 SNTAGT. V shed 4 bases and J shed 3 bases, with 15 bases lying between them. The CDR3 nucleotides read TGTGCCAGCAGTGTGAGGGCAGGTGGGGACACTGAAGCTTTCTTT. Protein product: CASSVRAGGDTEAFF.

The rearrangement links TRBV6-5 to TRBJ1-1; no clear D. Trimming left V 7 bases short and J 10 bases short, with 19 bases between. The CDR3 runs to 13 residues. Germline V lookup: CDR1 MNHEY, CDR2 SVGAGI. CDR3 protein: CASNIQGGEGAFF. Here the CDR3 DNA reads TGTGCCAGCAACATCCAAGGTGGGGAGGGAGCTTTCTTT.

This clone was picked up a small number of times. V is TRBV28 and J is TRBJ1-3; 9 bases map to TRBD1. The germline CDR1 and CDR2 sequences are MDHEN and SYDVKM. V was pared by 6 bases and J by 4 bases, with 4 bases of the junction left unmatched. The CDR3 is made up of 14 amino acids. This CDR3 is CASSPGTGGNTIYF. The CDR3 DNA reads TGTGCCAGCAGCCCTGGGACAGGGGGAAACACCATATATTTT.

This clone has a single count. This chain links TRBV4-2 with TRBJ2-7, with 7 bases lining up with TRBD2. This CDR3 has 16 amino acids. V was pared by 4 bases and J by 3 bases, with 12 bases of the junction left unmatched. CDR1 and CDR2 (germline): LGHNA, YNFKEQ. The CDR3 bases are TGTGCCAGCAGCCCCCCGGGGGGAGCGAGCGTCTACGAGCAGTACTTC. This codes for CASSPPGGASVYEQYF.

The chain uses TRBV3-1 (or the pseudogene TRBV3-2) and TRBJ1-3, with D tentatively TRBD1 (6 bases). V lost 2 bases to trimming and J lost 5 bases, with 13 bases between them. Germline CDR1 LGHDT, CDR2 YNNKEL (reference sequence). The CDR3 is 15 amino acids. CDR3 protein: CASSQPGGARNTIYF. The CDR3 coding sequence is TGTGCCAGCAGCCAACCCGGGGGGGCCAGAAACACCATATATTTT.

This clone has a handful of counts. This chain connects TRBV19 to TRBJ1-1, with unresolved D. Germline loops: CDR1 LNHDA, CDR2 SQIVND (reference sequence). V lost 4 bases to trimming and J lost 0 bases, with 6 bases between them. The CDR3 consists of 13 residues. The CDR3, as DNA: TGTGCCAGTAGTACAAAGCTGAACACTGAAGCTTTCTTT. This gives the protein CASSTKLNTEAFF.

The CDR3 reads CASSFQAPRGELFF. As DNA, the CDR3 is TGTGCCAGTAGTTTTCAGGCACCCCGGGGGGAGCTGTTTTTT. The V and J genes are TRBV19 and TRBJ2-2; no firm D call. Germline CDR1 is LNHDA and CDR2 is SQIVND (reference sequence). V lost 5 bases, J lost 8 bases, and 15 bases lay in between. This CDR3 has 14 residues.

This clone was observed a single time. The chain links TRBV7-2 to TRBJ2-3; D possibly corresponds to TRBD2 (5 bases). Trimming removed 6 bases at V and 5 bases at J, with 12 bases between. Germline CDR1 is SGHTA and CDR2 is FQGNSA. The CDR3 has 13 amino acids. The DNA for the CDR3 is TGTGCCAGCAGTGAGGGCCGGGGAGATACGCAGTATTTT. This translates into CASSEGRGDTQYF.

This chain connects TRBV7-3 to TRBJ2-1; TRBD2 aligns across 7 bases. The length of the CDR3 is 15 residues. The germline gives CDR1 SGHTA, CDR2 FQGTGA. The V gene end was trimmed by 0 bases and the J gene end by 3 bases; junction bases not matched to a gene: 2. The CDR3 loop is CASSLTAGLYNEQFF. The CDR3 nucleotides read TGTGCCAGCAGCTTAACAGCGGGACTCTACAATGAGCAGTTCTTC.

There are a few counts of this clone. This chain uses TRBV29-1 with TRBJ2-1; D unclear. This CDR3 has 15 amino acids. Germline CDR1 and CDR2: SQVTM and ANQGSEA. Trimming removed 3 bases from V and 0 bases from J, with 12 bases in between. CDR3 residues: CSVDTGTHSYNEQFF. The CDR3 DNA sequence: TGCAGCGTTGACACGGGTACCCACTCCTACAATGAGCAGTTCTTC.

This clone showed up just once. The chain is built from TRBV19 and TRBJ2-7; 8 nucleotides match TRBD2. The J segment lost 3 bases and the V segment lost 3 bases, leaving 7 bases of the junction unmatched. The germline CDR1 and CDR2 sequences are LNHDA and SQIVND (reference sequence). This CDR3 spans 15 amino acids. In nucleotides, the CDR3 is TGTGCCAGTAGTATGTTGCGGGAGGTCGGCTACGAGCAGTACTTC. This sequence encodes CASSMLREVGYEQYF.

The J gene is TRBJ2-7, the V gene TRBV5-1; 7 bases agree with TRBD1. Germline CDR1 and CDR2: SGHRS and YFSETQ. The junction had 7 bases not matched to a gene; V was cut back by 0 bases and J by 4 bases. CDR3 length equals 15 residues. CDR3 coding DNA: TGCGCCAGCAGCTTGGGCCCCGGACAGGAGTACGAGCAGTACTTC. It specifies CASSLGPGQEYEQYF.